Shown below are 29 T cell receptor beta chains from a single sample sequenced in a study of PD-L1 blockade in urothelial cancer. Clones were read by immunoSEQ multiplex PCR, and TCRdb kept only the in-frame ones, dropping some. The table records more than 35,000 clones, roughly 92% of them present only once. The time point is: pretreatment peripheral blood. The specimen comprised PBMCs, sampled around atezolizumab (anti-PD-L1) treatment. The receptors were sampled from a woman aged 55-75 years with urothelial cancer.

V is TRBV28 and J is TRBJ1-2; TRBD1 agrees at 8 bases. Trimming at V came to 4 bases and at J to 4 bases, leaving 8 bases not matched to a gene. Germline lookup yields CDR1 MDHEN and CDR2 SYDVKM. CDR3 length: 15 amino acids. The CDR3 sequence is CASSSPGTGGYGYTF. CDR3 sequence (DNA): TGTGCCAGCAGTTCCCCGGGAACAGGGGGCTATGGCTACACCTTC.

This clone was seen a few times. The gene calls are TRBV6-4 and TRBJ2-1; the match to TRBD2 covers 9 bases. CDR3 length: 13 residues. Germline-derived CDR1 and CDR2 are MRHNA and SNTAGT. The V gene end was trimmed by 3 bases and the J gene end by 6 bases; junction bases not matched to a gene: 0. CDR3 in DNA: TGTGCCAGCAGTGAACTAGCGGGCAATGAGCAGTTCTTC. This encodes CASSELAGNEQFF.

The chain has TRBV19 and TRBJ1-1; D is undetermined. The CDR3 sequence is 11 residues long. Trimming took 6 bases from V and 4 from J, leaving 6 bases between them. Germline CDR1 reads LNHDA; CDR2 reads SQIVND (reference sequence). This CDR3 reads CASREGTEAFF. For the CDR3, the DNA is TGTGCCAGTAGAGAGGGCACTGAAGCTTTCTTT.

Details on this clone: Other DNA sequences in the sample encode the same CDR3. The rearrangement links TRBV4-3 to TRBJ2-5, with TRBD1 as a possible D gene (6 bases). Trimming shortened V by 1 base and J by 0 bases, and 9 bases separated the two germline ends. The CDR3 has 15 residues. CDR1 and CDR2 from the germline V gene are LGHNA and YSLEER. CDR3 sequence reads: CASSQGQGYQETQYF. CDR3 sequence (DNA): TGCGCCAGCAGCCAAGGCCAGGGGTACCAAGAGACCCAGTACTTC.

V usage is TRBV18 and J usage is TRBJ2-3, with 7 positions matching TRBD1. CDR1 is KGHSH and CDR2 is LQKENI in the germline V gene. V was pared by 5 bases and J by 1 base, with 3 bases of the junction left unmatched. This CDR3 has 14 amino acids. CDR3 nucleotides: TGTGCCAGCTCAGCCGGGACAGGCACAGATACGCAGTATTTT. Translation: CASSAGTGTDTQYF. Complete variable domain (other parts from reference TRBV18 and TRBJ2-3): NAGVMQNPRHLVRRRGQEARLRCSPMKGHSHVYWYRQLPEEGLKFMVYLQKENIIDESGMPKERFSAEFPKEGPSILRIQQVVRGDSAAYFCASSAGTGTDTQYFGPGTRLTVL.

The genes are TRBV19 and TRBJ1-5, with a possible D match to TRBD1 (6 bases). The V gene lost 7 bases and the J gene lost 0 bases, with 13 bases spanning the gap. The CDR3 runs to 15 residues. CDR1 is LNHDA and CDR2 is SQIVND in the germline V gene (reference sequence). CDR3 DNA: TGTGCCAGTACAGGGACAAACAATAGCAATCAGCCCCAGCATTTT. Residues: CASTGTNNSNQPQHF.

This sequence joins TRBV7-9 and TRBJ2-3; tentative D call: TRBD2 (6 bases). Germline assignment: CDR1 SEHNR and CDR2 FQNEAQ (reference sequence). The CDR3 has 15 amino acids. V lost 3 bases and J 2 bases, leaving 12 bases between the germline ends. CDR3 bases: TGTGCCAGCAGCTTCGGGACTCGAGACACAGATACGCAGTATTTT. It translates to CASSFGTRDTDTQYF.

CDR3 sequence reads: CASSLQRASGRWGTDTQYF. The CDR3 DNA sequence: TGCGCCAGCAGCCTCCAGAGGGCTAGCGGGAGGTGGGGCACAGATACGCAGTATTTT. The chain carries TRBV4-3 and TRBJ2-3; 11 nucleotides match TRBD2. CDR3 length: 19 residues. Germline assignment: CDR1 LGHNA and CDR2 YSLEER. V shed 4 bases, J shed 1 base, and the junction held 13 bases outside the gene matches.

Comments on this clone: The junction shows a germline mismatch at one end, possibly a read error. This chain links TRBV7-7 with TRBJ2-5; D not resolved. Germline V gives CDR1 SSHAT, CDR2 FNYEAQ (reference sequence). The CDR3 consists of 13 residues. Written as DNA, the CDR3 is TGTGCTAGCAGCCCCACAGCCTTAGAGACCCAGTACTTC. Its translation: CASSPTALETQYF.

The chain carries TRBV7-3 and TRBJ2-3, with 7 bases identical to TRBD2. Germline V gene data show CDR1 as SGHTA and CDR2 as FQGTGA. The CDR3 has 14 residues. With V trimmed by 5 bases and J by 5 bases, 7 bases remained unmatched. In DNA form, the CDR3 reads TGTGCCAGCAGCCGCGGGAGCCGGGAAGATACGCAGTATTTT. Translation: CASSRGSREDTQYF. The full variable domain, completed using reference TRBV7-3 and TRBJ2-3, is GAGVSQTPSNKVTEKGKYVELRCDPISGHTALYWYRQSLGQGPEFLIYFQGTGAADDSGLPNDRFFAVRPEGSVSTLKIQRTERGDSAVYLCASSRGSREDTQYFGPGTRLTVL.

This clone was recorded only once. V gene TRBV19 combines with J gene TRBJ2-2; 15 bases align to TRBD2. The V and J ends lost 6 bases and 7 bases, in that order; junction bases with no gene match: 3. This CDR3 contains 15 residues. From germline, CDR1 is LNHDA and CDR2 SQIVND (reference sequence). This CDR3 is CASSGTSGRIGELFF. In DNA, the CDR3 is TGTGCCAGTAGCGGGACTAGCGGGAGGATCGGGGAGCTGTTTTTT.

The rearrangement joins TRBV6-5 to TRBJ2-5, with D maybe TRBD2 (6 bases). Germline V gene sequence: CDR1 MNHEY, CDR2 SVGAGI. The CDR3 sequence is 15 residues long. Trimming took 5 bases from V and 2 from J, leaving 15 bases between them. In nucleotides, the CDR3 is TGTGCCAGCAGTCCTGTATGGGAGGAACAAGAGACCCAGTACTTC. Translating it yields CASSPVWEEQETQYF.

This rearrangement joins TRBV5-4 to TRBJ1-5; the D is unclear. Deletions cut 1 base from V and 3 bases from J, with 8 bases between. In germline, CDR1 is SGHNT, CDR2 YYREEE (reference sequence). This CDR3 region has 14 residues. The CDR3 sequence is CASSLSGYNQPQHF. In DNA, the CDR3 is TGTGCCAGCAGCTTGTCAGGATACAATCAGCCCCAGCATTTT.

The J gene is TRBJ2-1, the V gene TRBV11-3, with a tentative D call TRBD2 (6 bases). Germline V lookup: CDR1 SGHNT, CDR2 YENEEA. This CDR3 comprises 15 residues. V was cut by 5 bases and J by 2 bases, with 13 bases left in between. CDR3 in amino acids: CASSPSRRAYNEQFF. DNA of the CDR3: TGTGCCAGCAGCCCGAGCCGGAGGGCCTACAATGAGCAGTTCTTC.

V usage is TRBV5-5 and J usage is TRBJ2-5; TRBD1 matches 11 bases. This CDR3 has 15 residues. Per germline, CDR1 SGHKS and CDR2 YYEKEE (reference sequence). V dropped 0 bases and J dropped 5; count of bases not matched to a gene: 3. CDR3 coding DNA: TGTGCCAGCAGCTTGGGGACAGGGGGCTCGGAGACCCAGTACTTC. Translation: CASSLGTGGSETQYF. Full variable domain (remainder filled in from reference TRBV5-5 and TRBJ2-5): DAGVTQSPTHLIKTRGQQVTLRCSPISGHKSVSWYQQVLGQGPQFIFQYYEKEERGRGNFPDRFSARQFPNYSSELNVNALLLGDSALYLCASSLGTGGSETQYFGPGTRLLVL.

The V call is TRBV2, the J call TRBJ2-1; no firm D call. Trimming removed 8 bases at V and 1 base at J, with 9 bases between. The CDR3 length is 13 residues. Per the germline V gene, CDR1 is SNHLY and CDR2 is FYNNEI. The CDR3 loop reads CASEKESYNEQFF. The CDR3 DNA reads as TGTGCCAGCGAAAAGGAGTCCTACAATGAGCAGTTCTTC. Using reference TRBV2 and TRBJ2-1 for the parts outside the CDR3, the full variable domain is EPEVTQTPSHQVTQMGQEVILRCVPISNHLYFYWYRQILGQKVEFLVSFYNNEISEKSEIFDDQFSVERPDGSNFTLKIRSTKLEDSAMYFCASEKESYNEQFFGPGTRLTVL.

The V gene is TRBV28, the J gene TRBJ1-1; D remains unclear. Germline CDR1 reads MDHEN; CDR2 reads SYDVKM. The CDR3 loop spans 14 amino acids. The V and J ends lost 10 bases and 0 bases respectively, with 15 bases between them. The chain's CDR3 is CATSSAAMNTEAFF. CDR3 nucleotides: TGTGCCACCTCTAGCGCGGCCATGAACACTGAAGCTTTCTTT. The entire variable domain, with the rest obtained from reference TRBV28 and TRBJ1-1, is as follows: DVKVTQSSRYLVKRTGEKVFLECVQDMDHENMFWYRQDPGLGLRLIYFSYDVKMKEKGDIPEGYSVSREKKERFSLILESASTNQTSMYLCATSSAAMNTEAFFGQGTRLTVV.

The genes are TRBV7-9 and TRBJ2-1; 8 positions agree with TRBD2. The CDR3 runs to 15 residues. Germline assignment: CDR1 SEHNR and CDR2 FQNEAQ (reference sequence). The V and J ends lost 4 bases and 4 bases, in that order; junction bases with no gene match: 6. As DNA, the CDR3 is TGTGCCAGCAGCTCCTTAGCGGGAACATACAATGAGCAGTTCTTC. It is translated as CASSSLAGTYNEQFF.

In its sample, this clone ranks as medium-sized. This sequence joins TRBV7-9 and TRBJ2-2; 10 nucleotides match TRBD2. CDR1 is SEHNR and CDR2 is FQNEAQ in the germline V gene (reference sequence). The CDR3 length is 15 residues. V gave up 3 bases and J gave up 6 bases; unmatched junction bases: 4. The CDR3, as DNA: TGTGCCAGCAGCTTGATTAGCGGGAGGTCCGGGGAGCTGTTTTTT. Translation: CASSLISGRSGELFF. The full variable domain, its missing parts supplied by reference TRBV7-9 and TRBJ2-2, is DTGVSQNPRHKITKRGQNVTFRCDPISEHNRLYWYRQTLGQGPEFLTYFQNEAQLEKSRLLSDRFSAERPKGSFSTLEIQRTEQGDSAMYLCASSLISGRSGELFFGEGSRLTVL.

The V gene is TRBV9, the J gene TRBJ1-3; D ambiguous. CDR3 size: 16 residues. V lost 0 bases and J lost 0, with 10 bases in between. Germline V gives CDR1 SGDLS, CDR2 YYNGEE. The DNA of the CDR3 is TGTGCCAGCAGCGTAGGGCTTCAGATCTCTGGAAACACCATATATTTT. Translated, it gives CASSVGLQISGNTIYF.

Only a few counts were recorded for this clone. The CDR3: CASSLGPFSYEQYF. CDR3 coding DNA: TGTGCCAGCAGCTTAGGGCCCTTCTCCTACGAGCAGTACTTC. This sequence joins TRBV7-2 and TRBJ2-7; no clear D. The germline V gene encodes CDR1 SGHTA and CDR2 FQGNSA. The CDR3 has 14 residues. V shed 1 base and J shed 0 bases, with 7 bases lying between them. The variable domain in full, with the rest retrieved from reference TRBV7-2 and TRBJ2-7, is GAGVSQSPSNKVTEKGKDVELRCDPISGHTALYWYRQSLGQGLEFLIYFQGNSAPDKSGLPSDRFSAERTGGSVSTLTIQRTQQEDSAVYLCASSLGPFSYEQYFGPGTRLTVT.

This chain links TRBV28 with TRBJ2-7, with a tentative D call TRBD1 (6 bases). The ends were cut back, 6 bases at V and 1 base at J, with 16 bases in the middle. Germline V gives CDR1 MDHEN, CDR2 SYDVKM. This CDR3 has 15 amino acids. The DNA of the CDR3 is TGTGCCAGCAGCCCTGAGGGGGTAGGTTCCTACGAGCAGTACTTC. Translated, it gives CASSPEGVGSYEQYF.

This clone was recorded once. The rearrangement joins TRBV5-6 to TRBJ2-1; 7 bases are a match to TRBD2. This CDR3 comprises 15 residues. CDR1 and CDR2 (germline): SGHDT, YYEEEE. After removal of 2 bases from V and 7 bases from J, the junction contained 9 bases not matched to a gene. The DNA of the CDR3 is TGTGCCAGCAGCTTTGAAGCGGGGAGAAGGAATGAGCAGTTCTTC. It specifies CASSFEAGRRNEQFF. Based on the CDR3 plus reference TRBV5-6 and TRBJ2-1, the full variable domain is DAGVTQSPTHLIKTRGQQVTLRCSPKSGHDTVSWYQQALGQGPQFIFQYYEEEERQRGNFPDRFSGHQFPNYSSELNVNALLLGDSALYLCASSFEAGRRNEQFFGPGTRLTVL.

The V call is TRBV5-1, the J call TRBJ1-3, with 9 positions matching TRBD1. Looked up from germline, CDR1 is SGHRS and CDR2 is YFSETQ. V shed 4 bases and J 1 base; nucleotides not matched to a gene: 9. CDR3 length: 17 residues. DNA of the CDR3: TGCGCCAGCAGCCCGAGGGACAGGGCAGGGTCTGGAAACACCATATATTTT. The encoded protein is CASSPRDRAGSGNTIYF. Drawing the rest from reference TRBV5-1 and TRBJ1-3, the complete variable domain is KAGVTQTPRYLIKTRGQQVTLSCSPISGHRSVSWYQQTPGQGLQFLFEYFSETQRNKGNFPGRFSGRQFSNSRSEMNVSTLELGDSALYLCASSPRDRAGSGNTIYFGEGSWLTVV.

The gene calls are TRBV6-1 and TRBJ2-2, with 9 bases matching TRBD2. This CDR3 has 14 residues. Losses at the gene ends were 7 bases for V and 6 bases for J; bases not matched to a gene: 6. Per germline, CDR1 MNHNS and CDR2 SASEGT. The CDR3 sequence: CASTRLAGPGELFF. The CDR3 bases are TGTGCCAGCACGCGGCTAGCGGGACCCGGGGAGCTGTTTTTT.

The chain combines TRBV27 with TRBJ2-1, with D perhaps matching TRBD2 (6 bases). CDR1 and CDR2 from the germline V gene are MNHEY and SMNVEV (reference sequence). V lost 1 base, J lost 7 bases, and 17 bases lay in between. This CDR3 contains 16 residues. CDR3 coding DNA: TGTGCCAGCAGTTTATTTCTTGCGGGGACTTGGAATGAGCAGTTCTTC. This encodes CASSLFLAGTWNEQFF.

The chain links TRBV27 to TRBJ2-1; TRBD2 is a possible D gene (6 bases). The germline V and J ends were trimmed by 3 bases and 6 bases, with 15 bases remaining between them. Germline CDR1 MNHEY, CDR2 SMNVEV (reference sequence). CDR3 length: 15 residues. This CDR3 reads CASSFTPDGGNEQFF. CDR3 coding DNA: TGTGCCAGCAGTTTCACCCCGGACGGGGGCAATGAGCAGTTCTTC.

The CDR3 region is CASSLLAGHTGELFF. Written as DNA, the CDR3 is TGTGCCAGCAGTCTACTAGCGGGACACACCGGGGAGCTGTTTTTT. This rearrangement joins TRBV6-1 to TRBJ2-2; TRBD2 agrees at 10 bases. The CDR3 covers 15 residues. Germline CDR1 MNHNS, CDR2 SASEGT. J gave up 3 bases and V 5 bases, and 3 bases lay outside the gene matches.

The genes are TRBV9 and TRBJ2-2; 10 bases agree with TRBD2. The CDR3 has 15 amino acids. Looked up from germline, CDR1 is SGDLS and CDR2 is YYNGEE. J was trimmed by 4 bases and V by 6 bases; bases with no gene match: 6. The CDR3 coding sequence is TGTGCCAGCACTCCGGGACTAGCGACCACCGGGGAGCTGTTTTTT. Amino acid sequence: CASTPGLATTGELFF.